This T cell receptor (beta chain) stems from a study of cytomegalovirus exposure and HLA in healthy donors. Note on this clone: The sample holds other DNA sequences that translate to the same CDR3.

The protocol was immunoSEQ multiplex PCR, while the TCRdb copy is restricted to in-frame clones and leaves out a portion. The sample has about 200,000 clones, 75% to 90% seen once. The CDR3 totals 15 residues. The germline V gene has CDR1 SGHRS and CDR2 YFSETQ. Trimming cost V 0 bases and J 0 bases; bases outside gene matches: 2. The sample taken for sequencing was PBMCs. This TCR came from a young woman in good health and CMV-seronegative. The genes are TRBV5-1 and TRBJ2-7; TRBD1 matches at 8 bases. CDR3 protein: CASSLDRGSSYEQYF. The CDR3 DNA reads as TGCGCCAGCAGCTTGGACAGGGGGAGCTCCTACGAGCAGTACTTC.